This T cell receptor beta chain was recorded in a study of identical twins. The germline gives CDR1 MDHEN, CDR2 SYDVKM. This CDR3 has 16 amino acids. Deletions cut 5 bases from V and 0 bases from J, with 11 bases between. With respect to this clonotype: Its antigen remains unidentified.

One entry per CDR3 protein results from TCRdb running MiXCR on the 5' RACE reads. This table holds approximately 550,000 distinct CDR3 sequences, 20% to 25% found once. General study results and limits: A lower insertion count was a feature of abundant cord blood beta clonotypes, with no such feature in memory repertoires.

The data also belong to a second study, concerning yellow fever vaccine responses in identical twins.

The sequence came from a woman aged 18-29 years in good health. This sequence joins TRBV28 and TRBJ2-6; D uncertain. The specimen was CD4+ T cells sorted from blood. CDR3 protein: CASSLGPRSGANVLTF. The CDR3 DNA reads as TGTGCCAGCAGTCTCGGACCACGCTCTGGGGCCAACGTCCTGACTTTC.